This entry describes one T cell receptor beta chain. Its antigen remains unknown. Per the germline V gene, CDR1 is SGHAT and CDR2 is FQNNGV. Trimming took off 2 bases at V and 4 bases at J, with 12 bases between the two ends. The CDR3 runs to 15 residues. Oncomine TCR Beta short-read sequencing was applied to DNA from cultured CD4+ T cells. TCRdb independently ran MiXCR on the PCR reads; one entry per CDR3 protein. The sample yields 9,000 to 13,000 distinct CDR3 sequences, 65% seen once. The data originate from a study of vaccination and CD4 T cells after COVID-19. The treatment is: approximately nine-day PBMC culture with coronavirus spike peptide pools or control peptides (ViraFEST assay). Positive PCR tests came between March and December 2020, ahead of the US Alpha, Beta and Delta variants. After being plated at fewer than 2.5 million per well, PBMCs were cultured with about 10 IU/ml IL-2 and about 10 ug/ml peptide pools.

The study, taken as a whole, reports: Within the convalescent patients, spike mono-reactivity was found in 304 of 307 vaccine-specific clones.

The sequencing used CD4+ T cells from blood, cultured in vitro, collected before SARS-CoV-2 vaccination. The J gene is TRBJ2-1, the V gene TRBV11-2; D ambiguous. The TCR comes from a human donor who had recovered from COVID-19. The CDR3 DNA reads TGTGCCAGCAGCTTATACGGAGCTGCGTACAATGAGCAGTTCTTC. It specifies CASSLYGAAYNEQFF.